Listed below are T cell receptor beta chains from one sample, sequenced in a study of CD8 T cells in Susac syndrome. TCRdb itself ran the immunoSEQ multiplex PCR reads through MiXCR, one entry per CDR3 protein. The repertoire consists of 92,000 or so distinct CDR3 sequences, with approximately 96% occurring once and the leading ten covering more than 0.55%. The sample consisted of CD8+ T cells from PBMCs. The receptors originated from a human donor with Susac syndrome. The CDR3 runs from the conserved cysteine through the conserved F or W. D genes are given only for firm matches. A row's size may be missing; if present it is once, few, many or a size class.

clone_size d_call j_call v_call cdr3_aa cdr3_nt
once TRBD1 TRBJ2-3 TRBV6-2/TRBV6-3 CASTRGQGSPVTQYF TGTGCCAGCACCCGGGGACAGGGGTCCCCGGTTACGCAGTATTTT
NA NA TRBJ1-5 TRBV30 CAWSGTENQPQHF TGTGCCTGGAGTGGGACAGAAAATCAGCCCCAGCATTTT
NA NA TRBJ1-1 TRBV18 CASSPLDRGNTEAFF TGTGCCAGCTCACCACTTGACAGAGGGAACACTGAAGCTTTCTTT
once NA TRBJ2-7 TRBV18 CASSPPGGVFEQYF TGTGCCAGCTCACCACCGGGGGGCGTTTTCGAGCAGTACTTC
once NA TRBJ2-2 TRBV20-1 CSARLGNTGELFF TGCAGTGCTAGGCTTGGGAACACCGGGGAGCTGTTTTTT
NA NA TRBJ1-5 TRBV4-3 CASSQAQGNQPQHF TGCGCCAGCAGCCAAGCTCAGGGTAATCAGCCCCAGCATTTT
NA NA TRBJ2-1 TRBV7-9 CASSSEINEQFF TGTGCCAGCAGCTCCGAGATCAATGAGCAGTTCTTC
once NA TRBJ2-3 TRBV27 CASSLVGASTDTQYF TGTGCCAGCAGTTTAGTAGGGGCCAGCACAGATACGCAGTATTTT
NA NA TRBJ1-5 TRBV19 CASSGSIGQPQHF TGTGCCAGTAGTGGATCAATCGGTCAGCCCCAGCATTTT
once NA TRBJ2-7 TRBV4-2 CASSQEVSEQYF TGTGCCAGCAGCCAGGAGGTGTCCGAGCAGTACTTC
NA NA TRBJ2-7 TRBV6-5 CASKERALSYEQYF TGTGCCAGCAAGGAGAGGGCGCTTTCCTACGAGCAGTACTTC
NA TRBD1 TRBJ2-7 TRBV6-6 CASSYPDRDEQYF TGTGCCAGCAGTTACCCAGACAGGGACGAGCAGTACTTC
NA NA TRBJ1-1 TRBV27 CASSWGGNTEAFF TGTGCCAGCAGTTGGGGGGGCAACACTGAAGCTTTCTTT
NA NA TRBJ1-3 TRBV7-9 CASSPSGIGNTIYF TGTGCCAGCAGCCCCTCAGGGATTGGAAACACCATATATTTT
once NA TRBJ1-6 TRBV5-6 CASSHNRIGNSPLHF TGTGCCAGCAGCCATAACAGGATAGGGAATTCACCCCTCCACTTT
NA TRBD2 TRBJ2-5 TRBV4-3 CASSPGLAGEEKTQYF TGCGCCAGCAGCCCCGGACTAGCGGGGGAGGAAAAGACCCAGTACTTC
NA NA TRBJ1-2 TRBV5-4 CASTVGVGTGYGYTF TGTGCCAGCACCGTGGGGGTCGGGACGGGCTATGGCTACACCTTC
NA NA TRBJ2-5 TRBV30 CAWSLGVSGETQYF TGTGCCTGGAGTTTGGGGGTTTCGGGAGAGACCCAGTACTTC